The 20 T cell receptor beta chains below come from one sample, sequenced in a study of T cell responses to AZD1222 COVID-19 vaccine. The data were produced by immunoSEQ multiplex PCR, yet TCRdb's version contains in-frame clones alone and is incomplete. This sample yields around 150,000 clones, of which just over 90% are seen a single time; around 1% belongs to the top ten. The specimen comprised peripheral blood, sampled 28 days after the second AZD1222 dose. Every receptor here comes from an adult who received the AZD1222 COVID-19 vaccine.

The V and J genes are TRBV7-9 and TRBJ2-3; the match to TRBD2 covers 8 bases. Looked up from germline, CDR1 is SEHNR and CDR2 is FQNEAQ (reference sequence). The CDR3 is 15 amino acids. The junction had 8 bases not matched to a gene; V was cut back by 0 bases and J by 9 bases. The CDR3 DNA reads TGTGCCAGCAGCTTAGCGGGGACTAGTTTAATGACGCAGTATTTT. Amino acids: CASSLAGTSLMTQYF.

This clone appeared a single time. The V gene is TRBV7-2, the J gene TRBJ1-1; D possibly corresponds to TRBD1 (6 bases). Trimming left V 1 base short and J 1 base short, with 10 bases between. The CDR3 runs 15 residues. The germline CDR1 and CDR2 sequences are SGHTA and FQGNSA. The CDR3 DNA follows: TGTGCCAGCAGCTTAGTAGGGGGGCAGAACACTGAAGCTTTCTTT. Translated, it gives CASSLVGGQNTEAFF. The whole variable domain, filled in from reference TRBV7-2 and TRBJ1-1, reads GAGVSQSPSNKVTEKGKDVELRCDPISGHTALYWYRQSLGQGLEFLIYFQGNSAPDKSGLPSDRFSAERTGGSVSTLTIQRTQQEDSAVYLCASSLVGGQNTEAFFGQGTRLTVV.

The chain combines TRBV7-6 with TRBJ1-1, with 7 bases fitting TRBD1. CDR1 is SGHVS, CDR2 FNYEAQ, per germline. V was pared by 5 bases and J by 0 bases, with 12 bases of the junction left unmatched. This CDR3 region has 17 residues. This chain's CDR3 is CASSPKGDSYMNTEAFF. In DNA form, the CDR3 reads TGTGCCAGCAGCCCAAAGGGGGACAGCTACATGAACACTGAAGCTTTCTTT. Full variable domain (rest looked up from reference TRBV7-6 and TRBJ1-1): GAGVSQSPRYKVTKRGQDVALRCDPISGHVSLYWYRQALGQGPEFLTYFNYEAQQDKSGLPNDRFSAERPEGSISTLTIQRTEQRDSAMYRCASSPKGDSYMNTEAFFGQGTRLTVV.

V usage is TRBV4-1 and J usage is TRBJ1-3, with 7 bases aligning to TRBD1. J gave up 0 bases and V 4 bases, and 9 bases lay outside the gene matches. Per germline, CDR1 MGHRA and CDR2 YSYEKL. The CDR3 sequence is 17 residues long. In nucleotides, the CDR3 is TGCGCCAGCAGCCGAGGGGGCATTGTCCTCTCTGGAAACACCATATATTTT. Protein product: CASSRGGIVLSGNTIYF.

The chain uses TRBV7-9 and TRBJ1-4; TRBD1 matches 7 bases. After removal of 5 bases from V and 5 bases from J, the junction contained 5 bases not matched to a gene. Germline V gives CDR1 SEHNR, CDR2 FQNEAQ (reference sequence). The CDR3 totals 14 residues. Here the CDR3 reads CASSPQGINEKLFF. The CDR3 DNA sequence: TGTGCCAGCAGCCCACAGGGGATAAATGAAAAACTGTTTTTT. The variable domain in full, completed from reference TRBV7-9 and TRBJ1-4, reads DTGVSQNPRHKITKRGQNVTFRCDPISEHNRLYWYRQTLGQGPEFLTYFQNEAQLEKSRLLSDRFSAERPKGSFSTLEIQRTEQGDSAMYLCASSPQGINEKLFFGSGTQLSVL.

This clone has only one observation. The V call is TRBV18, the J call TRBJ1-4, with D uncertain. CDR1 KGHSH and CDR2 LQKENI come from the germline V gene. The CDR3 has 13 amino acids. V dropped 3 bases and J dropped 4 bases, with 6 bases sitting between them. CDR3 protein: CASSPSYNEKLFF. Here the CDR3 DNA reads TGTGCCAGCTCACCTTCCTATAATGAAAAACTGTTTTTT.

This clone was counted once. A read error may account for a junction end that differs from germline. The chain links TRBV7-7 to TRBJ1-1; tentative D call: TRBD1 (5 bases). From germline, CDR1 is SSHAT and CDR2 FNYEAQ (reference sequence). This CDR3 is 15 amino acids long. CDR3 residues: CASSLVTGTGTEAFF. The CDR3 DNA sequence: TGTGCTAGCAGCTTAGTAACAGGAACGGGCACTGAAGCTTTCTTT. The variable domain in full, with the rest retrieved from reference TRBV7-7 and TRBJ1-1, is GAGVSQSPRYKVTKRGQDVTLRCDPISSHATLYWYQQALGQGPEFLTYFNYEAQPDKSGLPSDRFSAERPEGSISTLTIQRTEQRDSAMYRCASSLVTGTGTEAFFGQGTRLTVV.

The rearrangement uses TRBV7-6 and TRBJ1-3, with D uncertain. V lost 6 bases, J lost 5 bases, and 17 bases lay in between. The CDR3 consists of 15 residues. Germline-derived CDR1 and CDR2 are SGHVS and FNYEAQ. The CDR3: CASSYPPVARNTIYF. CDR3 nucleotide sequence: TGTGCCAGCAGTTACCCCCCCGTGGCCAGAAACACCATATATTTT.

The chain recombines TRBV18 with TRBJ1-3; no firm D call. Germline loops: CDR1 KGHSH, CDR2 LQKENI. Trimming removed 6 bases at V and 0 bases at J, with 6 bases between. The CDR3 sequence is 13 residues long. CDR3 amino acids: CASSGSSGNTIYF. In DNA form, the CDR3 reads TGTGCCAGCTCCGGTAGCTCTGGAAACACCATATATTTT.

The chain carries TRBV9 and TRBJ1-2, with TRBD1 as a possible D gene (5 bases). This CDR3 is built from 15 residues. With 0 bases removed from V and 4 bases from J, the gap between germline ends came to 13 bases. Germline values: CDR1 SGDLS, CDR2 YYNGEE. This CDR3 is CASSVGVGDPYGYTF. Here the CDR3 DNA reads TGTGCCAGCAGCGTAGGGGTAGGGGACCCCTATGGCTACACCTTC. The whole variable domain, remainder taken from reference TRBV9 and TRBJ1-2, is DSGVTQTPKHLITATGQRVTLRCSPRSGDLSVYWYQQSLDQGLQFLIQYYNGEERAKGNILERFSAQQFPDLHSELNLSSLELGDSALYFCASSVGVGDPYGYTFGSGTRLTVV.

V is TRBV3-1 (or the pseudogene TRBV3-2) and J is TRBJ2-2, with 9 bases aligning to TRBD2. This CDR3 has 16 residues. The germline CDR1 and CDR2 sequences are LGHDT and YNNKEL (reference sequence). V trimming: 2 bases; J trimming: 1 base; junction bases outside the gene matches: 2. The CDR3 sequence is CASSQNSGGNTGELFF. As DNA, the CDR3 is TGTGCCAGCAGCCAAAATAGCGGGGGGAACACCGGGGAGCTGTTTTTT.

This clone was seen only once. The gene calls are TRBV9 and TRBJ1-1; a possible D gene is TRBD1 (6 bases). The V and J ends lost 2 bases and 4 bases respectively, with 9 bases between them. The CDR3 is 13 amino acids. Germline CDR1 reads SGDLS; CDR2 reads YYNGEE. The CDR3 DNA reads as TGTGCCAGCAGCGTGGGGGCCCGCACTGAAGCTTTCTTT. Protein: CASSVGARTEAFF.

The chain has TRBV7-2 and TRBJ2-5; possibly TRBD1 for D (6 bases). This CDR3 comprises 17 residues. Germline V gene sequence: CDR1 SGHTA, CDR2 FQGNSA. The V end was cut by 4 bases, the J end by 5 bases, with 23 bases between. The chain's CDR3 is CASSSYGPHRVGETQYF. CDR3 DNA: TGTGCCAGCAGCTCCTATGGCCCCCACAGGGTCGGGGAGACCCAGTACTTC.

CDR3 nucleotide sequence: TGTGCCAGCAGTGAAGCAGGGACCGGGGCCAACGTCCTGACTTTC. Translating it yields CASSEAGTGANVLTF. This chain connects TRBV6-1 to TRBJ2-6; D is possibly TRBD1 or TRBD2 (5 bases each). V dropped 0 bases and J dropped 4 bases, with 7 bases sitting between them. The length of the CDR3 is 15 residues. Germline V gives CDR1 MNHNS, CDR2 SASEGT.

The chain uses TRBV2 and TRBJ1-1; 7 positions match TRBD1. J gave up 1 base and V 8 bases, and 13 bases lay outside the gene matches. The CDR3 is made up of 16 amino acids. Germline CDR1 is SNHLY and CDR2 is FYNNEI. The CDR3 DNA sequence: TGTGCCAGCCCCCGGTCCGAGGGGGCTACGAACACTGAAGCTTTCTTT. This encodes CASPRSEGATNTEAFF.

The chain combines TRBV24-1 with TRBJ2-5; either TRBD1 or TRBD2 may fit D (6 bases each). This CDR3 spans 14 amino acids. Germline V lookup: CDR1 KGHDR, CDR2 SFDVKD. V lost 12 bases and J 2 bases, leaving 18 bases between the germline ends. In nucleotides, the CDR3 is TGTGCCGTCGGGAGAAGGGGGGATCAAGAGACCCAGTACTTC. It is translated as CAVGRRGDQETQYF.

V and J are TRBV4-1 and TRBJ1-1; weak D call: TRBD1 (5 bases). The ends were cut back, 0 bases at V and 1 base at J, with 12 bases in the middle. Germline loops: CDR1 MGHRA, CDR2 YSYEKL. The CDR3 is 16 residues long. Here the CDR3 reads CASSQDVGTWNTEAFF. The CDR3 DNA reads TGCGCCAGCAGCCAAGATGTAGGGACGTGGAACACTGAAGCTTTCTTT.

The DNA of the CDR3 is TGTGCCAGCAGGGGAGAGACCCAGTACTTC. Translated, it gives CASRGETQYF. The V and J genes are TRBV21-1 and TRBJ2-5. TRBV21-1 is designated a pseudogene. The CDR3 has 10 amino acids.

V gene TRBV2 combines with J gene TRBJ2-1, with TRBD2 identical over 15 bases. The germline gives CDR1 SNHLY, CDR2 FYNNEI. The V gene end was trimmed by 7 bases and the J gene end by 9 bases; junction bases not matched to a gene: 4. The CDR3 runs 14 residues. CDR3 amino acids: CASIGLAGGLEQFF. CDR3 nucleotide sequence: TGTGCCAGCATAGGACTAGCGGGGGGGCTTGAGCAGTTCTTC.

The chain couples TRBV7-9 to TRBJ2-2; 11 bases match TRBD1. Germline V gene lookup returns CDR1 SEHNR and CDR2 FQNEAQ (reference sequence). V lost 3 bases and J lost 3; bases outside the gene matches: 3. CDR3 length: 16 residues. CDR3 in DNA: TGTGCCAGCAGCTTCCGGACAGGGGGCCACACCGGGGAGCTGTTTTTT. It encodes CASSFRTGGHTGELFF.